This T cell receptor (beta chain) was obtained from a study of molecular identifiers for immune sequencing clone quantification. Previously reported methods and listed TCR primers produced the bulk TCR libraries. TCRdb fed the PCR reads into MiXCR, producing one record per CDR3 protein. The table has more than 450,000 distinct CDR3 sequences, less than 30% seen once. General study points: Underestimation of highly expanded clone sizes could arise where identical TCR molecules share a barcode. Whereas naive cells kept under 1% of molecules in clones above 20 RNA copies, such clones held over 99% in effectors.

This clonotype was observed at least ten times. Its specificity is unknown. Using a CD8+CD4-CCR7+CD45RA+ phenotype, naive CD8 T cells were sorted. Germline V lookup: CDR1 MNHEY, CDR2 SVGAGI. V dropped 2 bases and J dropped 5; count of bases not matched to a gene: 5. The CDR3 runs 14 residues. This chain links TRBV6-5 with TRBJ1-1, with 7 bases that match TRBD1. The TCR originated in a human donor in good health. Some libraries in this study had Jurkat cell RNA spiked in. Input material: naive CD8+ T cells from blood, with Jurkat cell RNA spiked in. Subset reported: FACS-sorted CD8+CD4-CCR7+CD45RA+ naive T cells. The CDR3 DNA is TGTGCCAGCAGTTACGAGGGGGCGCGGACTGAAGCTTTCTTT. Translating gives CASSYEGARTEAFF.